Each of the 25 T cell receptor beta chains below was sequenced from the same sample in a study of vaccination and CD4 T cells after COVID-19. Specified treatment: approximately nine-day PBMC culture with coronavirus spike peptide pools or control peptides (ViraFEST assay). Prior to the COVID-19 pandemic (2011-2018), the unexposed donor's CD4+ T cells were collected. Their antigen targets remain unknown. An Oncomine TCR Beta short-read assay was used to sequence the DNA from cultured CD4+ T cells. TCRdb re-analysed the PCR reads in MiXCR, keeping a single row per CDR3 protein. The sample contains 10,000 or so distinct CDR3 sequences, 60% of which appear only once. Sequencing was performed on CD4+ T cells from blood, cultured in vitro. These receptors came from a human donor in good health.

A few counts support this clonotype. V and J are TRBV27 and TRBJ1-2, with D possibly matching TRBD1 (5 bases). CDR1 is MNHEY, CDR2 SMNVEV, per germline (reference sequence). V lost 3 bases, J lost 4 bases, and 12 bases lay in between. CDR3 length: 14 amino acids. The CDR3 nucleotides read TGTGCCAGCAGTTTCGGTAGCGGGGCCTATGGCTACACCTTC. As protein: CASSFGSGAYGYTF.

The V gene is TRBV7-9, the J gene TRBJ2-1; tentative D call: TRBD2 (6 bases). The CDR3 covers 14 residues. CDR1 and CDR2 from the germline V gene are SEHNR and FQNEAQ (reference sequence). The germline V and J ends were trimmed by 6 bases and 8 bases, with 17 bases remaining between them. The CDR3 protein is CASRTSGLAHEQFF. The CDR3 coding sequence is TGTGCCAGCAGAACTAGTGGGCTAGCGCATGAGCAGTTCTTC.

The chain recombines TRBV19 with TRBJ1-2; the D is unclear. The germline gives CDR1 LNHDA, CDR2 SQIVND (reference sequence). The CDR3 spans 12 residues. V lost 5 bases to trimming and J lost 6 bases, with 10 bases between them. As DNA, the CDR3 is TGTGCCAGTAGTCCCGGGGTGCATGGCTACACCTTC. It translates to CASSPGVHGYTF.

The chain employs TRBV19 and TRBJ1-1, with 7 bases fitting TRBD1. The V gene end was trimmed by 8 bases and the J gene end by 2 bases; junction bases not matched to a gene: 5. The germline V gene has CDR1 LNHDA and CDR2 SQIVND (reference sequence). This CDR3 has 13 residues. CDR3 in DNA: TGTGCCAGTTCACAGGGGCTCAACACTGAAGCTTTCTTT. The encoded protein is CASSQGLNTEAFF.

The chain uses TRBV29-1 and TRBJ1-2; TRBD1 is a possible D gene (6 bases). CDR1 and CDR2 (germline): SQVTM, ANQGSEA. Trimming took off 6 bases at V and 7 bases at J, with 24 bases between the two ends. This CDR3 has 15 residues. This CDR3 is CSVKGTSRGFGGYTF. Here the CDR3 DNA reads TGCAGCGTAAAAGGGACAAGTAGGGGATTTGGTGGCTACACCTTC.

The chain combines TRBV18 with TRBJ1-2, with 9 nucleotides matching TRBD1. Trimming took 1 base from V and 2 from J; bases not matched to a gene: 8. Looked up from germline, CDR1 is KGHSH and CDR2 is LQKENI. The CDR3 loop spans 17 amino acids. CDR3 protein: CASSPLPWGTGNYGYTF. DNA for the CDR3: TGTGCCAGCTCACCACTACCGTGGGGGACAGGGAACTATGGCTACACCTTC.

This clonotype was recorded once. This chain uses TRBV27 with TRBJ2-5; D is possibly TRBD2 (5 bases). CDR3 length equals 13 residues. Germline values: CDR1 MNHEY, CDR2 SMNVEV (reference sequence). V was trimmed by 1 base and J by 7 bases, leaving 10 bases between them. The CDR3 region is CASSLWGGGTQYF. In nucleotides, the CDR3 is TGTGCCAGCAGTTTATGGGGTGGAGGGACCCAGTACTTC.

CDR3 sequence: CASSLFGGTGSGLTQYF. CDR3 bases: TGTGCCAGCAGTTTATTCGGCGGGACAGGGAGCGGTCTGACCCAGTACTTC. The chain links TRBV12-3 or TRBV12-4 to TRBJ2-5; 9 nucleotides line up with TRBD1. Trimming took 2 bases from V and 7 from J; bases not matched to a gene: 14. CDR3 length equals 17 residues.

The rearrangement joins TRBV20-1 to TRBJ1-1, with 10 positions matching TRBD1. The CDR3 totals 15 residues. Germline CDR1 and CDR2: DFQATT and SNEGSKA (reference sequence). Trimming removed 1 base from V and 1 base from J; junction bases left unmatched: 3. In DNA, the CDR3 is TGCAGTGCTAGAGGACAGGGGGCGCGGAACACTGAAGCTTTCTTT. The encoded protein is CSARGQGARNTEAFF.

The table lists this clonotype with a few counts. The gene calls are TRBV27 and TRBJ1-5, with 7 bases fitting TRBD1. J was trimmed by 0 bases and V by 6 bases; bases with no gene match: 8. Germline assignment: CDR1 MNHEY and CDR2 SMNVEV (reference sequence). This CDR3 has 16 amino acids. CDR3 loop: CASSSGQVLSNQPQHF. CDR3 nucleotide sequence: TGTGCCAGCAGCTCCGGACAGGTCCTTAGCAATCAGCCCCAGCATTTT.

The rearrangement links TRBV5-5 to TRBJ1-5; 7 nucleotides line up with TRBD1. Germline V gene data show CDR1 as SGHKS and CDR2 as YYEKEE (reference sequence). The CDR3 length is 15 residues. V shed 6 bases and J 3 bases; nucleotides not matched to a gene: 9. CDR3 sequence (DNA): TGTGCCAGCAACCCGGACAGGAACAACAATCAGCCCCAGCATTTT. This codes for CASNPDRNNNQPQHF.

V and J are TRBV7-2 and TRBJ1-3; D gene unclear. CDR1 is SGHTA, CDR2 FQGNSA, per germline. The length of the CDR3 is 15 residues. The V and J ends lost 4 bases and 3 bases respectively, with 13 bases between them. The CDR3 nucleotides are TGTGCCAGCAGCTCAGCTACTGCTCATGGAAACACCATATATTTT. This translates into CASSSATAHGNTIYF.

This chain uses TRBV9 with TRBJ1-2; D perhaps matches TRBD1 (5 bases). The germline V gene has CDR1 SGDLS and CDR2 YYNGEE. The CDR3 consists of 16 residues. V shed 4 bases and J shed 2 bases, with 18 bases lying between them. Written as DNA, the CDR3 is TGTGCCAGCAGCCCGGGACTTACGTCCCCAAACTATGGCTACACCTTC. This encodes CASSPGLTSPNYGYTF.

The genes are TRBV27 and TRBJ1-3; D is ambiguous. Trimming left V 2 bases short and J 0 bases short, with 5 bases between. From germline, CDR1 is MNHEY and CDR2 SMNVEV (reference sequence). This CDR3 is 14 amino acids long. The chain's CDR3 is CASSLGVSGNTIYF. Here the CDR3 DNA reads TGTGCCAGCAGTTTAGGGGTCTCTGGAAACACCATATATTTT.

The chain couples TRBV19 to TRBJ2-7; D is undetermined. There are 14 residues in the CDR3. Per germline, CDR1 LNHDA and CDR2 SQIVND (reference sequence). V lost 3 bases, J lost 0 bases, and 9 bases lay in between. For the CDR3, the DNA is TGTGCCAGTAGTATCGGTATTAGCTCCTACGAGCAGTACTTC. The encoded protein is CASSIGISSYEQYF.

This clonotype was recorded only once. CDR3 DNA sequence: TGTGCCTGGAGTGTCACTGACACCGGGGAGCTGTTTTTT. Its translation is CAWSVTDTGELFF. The rearrangement links TRBV30 to TRBJ2-2; D gene ambiguous. CDR3 size: 13 residues. Germline values: CDR1 GTSNPN, CDR2 SVGIG (reference sequence). V was cut by 0 bases and J by 3 bases, with 5 bases left in between.

V is TRBV7-9 and J is TRBJ1-4; D is possibly TRBD1 (5 bases). The CDR3 runs 11 residues. The V gene lost 5 bases and the J gene lost 13 bases, with 11 bases spanning the gap. Germline V lookup: CDR1 SEHNR, CDR2 FQNEAQ (reference sequence). The CDR3 loop reads CASSKDKGLFF. DNA for the CDR3: TGTGCCAGCAGCAAGGACAAAGGACTGTTTTTT.

The CDR3 coding sequence is TGTGCCATCAGCGGCAGCAATCAGCCCCAGCATTTT. Its translation is CAISGSNQPQHF. The V call is TRBV10-3, the J call TRBJ1-5, with D unclear. The germline V gene has CDR1 ENHRY and CDR2 SYGVKD. Trimming cost V 6 bases and J 1 base, with 4 bases left between them. The CDR3 covers 12 residues.

The chain is built from TRBV6-1 and TRBJ1-5; the match to TRBD1 covers 8 bases. Germline-derived CDR1 and CDR2 are MNHNS and SASEGT. This CDR3 is built from 16 residues. Trimming cost V 6 bases and J 2 bases; bases outside gene matches: 9. CDR3 nucleotide sequence: TGTGCCAGCAGAGCTACAGGGGGTGCGGGCAATCAGCCCCAGCATTTT. It codes for CASRATGGAGNQPQHF.

CDR3 residues: CASSYFHRDSPRGGNYGYTF. The DNA of the CDR3 is TGTGCCAGCAGTTACTTCCATAGGGACTCCCCGCGGGGTGGTAACTATGGCTACACCTTC. The chain carries TRBV6-5 and TRBJ1-2; the D gene is possibly TRBD1 (5 bases). The V end was cut by 1 base, the J end by 1 base, with 25 bases between. CDR1 and CDR2 (germline): MNHEY, SVGAGI. This CDR3 spans 20 amino acids.

Comment on this clonotype: Germline is not matched at one junction end, which may reflect a read error. This CDR3 reads CASSQVAGAGGTEAFF. The CDR3 DNA is TGCGCCAGCAGCCAAGTCGCCGGGGCGGGGGGCACTGAAGCTTTCTTT. This chain joins TRBV11-2 and TRBJ1-1; a possible D gene is TRBD1 (5 bases). The CDR3 consists of 16 residues. Germline V gene lookup returns CDR1 SGHAT and CDR2 FQNNGV.

This clonotype was seen once. The chain combines TRBV12-3 or TRBV12-4 with TRBJ1-2, with TRBD1 as a possible D gene (5 bases). This CDR3 has 15 residues. Between the trimmed V and J ends, which lost 7 bases and 4 bases, there was a span of 19 bases. CDR3 sequence (DNA): TGTGCCAGCACCGCCGGGTCAGGGTCTGCCTATGGCTACACCTTC. Translated: CASTAGSGSAYGYTF.

J is TRBJ1-5 and V is TRBV28; a possible D gene is TRBD1 (5 bases). V was clipped by 7 bases and J by 1 base, with 14 bases between them. CDR1 and CDR2 from the germline V gene are MDHEN and SYDVKM. CDR3 length: 15 amino acids. CDR3 region: CASTGDGGSNQPQHF. The CDR3 DNA reads TGTGCCAGCACCGGGGACGGAGGAAGCAATCAGCCCCAGCATTTT.

The chain combines TRBV5-8 with TRBJ2-6, with a weak D call TRBD2 (6 bases). Germline loops: CDR1 SGHTS, CDR2 YDEGEE. The CDR3 covers 15 residues. V was pared by 4 bases and J by 2 bases, with 10 bases between. The CDR3 is CASSLGGTGANVLTF. The CDR3 DNA reads TGTGCCAGCAGCCTCGGGGGTACTGGGGCCAACGTCCTGACTTTC.

The chain carries TRBV14 and TRBJ2-4; D gene ambiguous. The CDR3 sequence is 12 residues long. Trimming shortened V by 2 bases and J by 9 bases, and 8 bases separated the two germline ends. The germline CDR1 and CDR2 sequences are SGHDN and FVKESK. The CDR3 DNA is TGTGCCAGCAGCCAAAAAAGGTCCATTCAGTACTTC. Its protein product is CASSQKRSIQYF.